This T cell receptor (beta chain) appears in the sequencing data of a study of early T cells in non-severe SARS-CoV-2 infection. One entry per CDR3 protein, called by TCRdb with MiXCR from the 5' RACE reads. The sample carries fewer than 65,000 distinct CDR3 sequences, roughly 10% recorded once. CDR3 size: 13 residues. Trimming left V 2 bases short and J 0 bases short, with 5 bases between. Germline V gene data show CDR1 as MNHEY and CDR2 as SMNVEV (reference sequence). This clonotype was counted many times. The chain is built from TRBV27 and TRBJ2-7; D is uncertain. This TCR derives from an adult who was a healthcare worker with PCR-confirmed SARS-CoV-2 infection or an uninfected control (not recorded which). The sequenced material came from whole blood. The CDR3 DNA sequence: TGTGCCAGCAGTTTAAAATTCTCCTACGAGCAGTACTTC. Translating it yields CASSLKFSYEQYF.